The subject of this entry is one T cell receptor (beta chain). Its antigen is as yet unknown. The ends lost 4 bases at V and 5 bases at J; junction bases unmatched: 5. The CDR3 consists of 14 residues. Germline V gives CDR1 MNHEY, CDR2 SMNVEV (reference sequence). The sample comes from a study of PD-L1 blockade in urothelial cancer. As for the study in general: Blood analysis was done at 3 weeks (second dose) and 6 weeks after treatment began. A median approximately 150,000 T cells were found in blood samples. Regarding the study as a whole: Better survival was forecast by a pretreatment blood TCR clonality below the median.

Profiled with immunoSEQ multiplex PCR; TCRdb holds only in-frame clones, not every one. The sample lists about 83,000 clones, around 90% seen once, with around 5% in the top ten. The source was PBMCs, collected around atezolizumab (anti-PD-L1) treatment. This rearrangement joins TRBV27 to TRBJ2-3; TRBD1 aligns across 8 bases. The sequence came from a woman aged 65 to 85 with urothelial cancer. CDR3 sequence: CASSSQGGLDTQYF. The CDR3 region has the DNA TGTGCCAGCAGTTCACAGGGGGGTTTAGATACGCAGTATTTT.